The present T cell receptor (beta chain) was sequenced within a study of blood T cell repertoires in COVID-19. Study-level information: Acute and convalescent COVID-19 specimens originated in the United States, Italy and Spain. Sources were T cells, B-cell-depleted T cells, or PBMCs; the material itself was cDNA or gDNA.

As originally analysed: Estimated nucleated cell counts came from reference gene primer amplification. Data came from immunoSEQ multiplex PCR; TCRdb stores just in-frame clones and leaves some out. The D gene and trimming were derived from the DNA, and the V and J assignments and clone size from that table. The repertoire holds about 290,000 clones, with 89% as singletons. Deletions cut 5 bases from V and 2 bases from J, with 9 bases between. This CDR3 has 14 amino acids. Germline CDR1 ENHRY, CDR2 SYGVKD. The sample comprised peripheral blood. The chain is built from TRBV10-3 and TRBJ2-2; maybe TRBD2 (5 bases). This sequence was found in a woman between 40 and 55 years old who had recovered from COVID-19. The CDR3, as DNA: TGTGCCATCAGTAGCGGTTCCAACACCGGGGAGCTGTTTTTT. It encodes CAISSGSNTGELFF.